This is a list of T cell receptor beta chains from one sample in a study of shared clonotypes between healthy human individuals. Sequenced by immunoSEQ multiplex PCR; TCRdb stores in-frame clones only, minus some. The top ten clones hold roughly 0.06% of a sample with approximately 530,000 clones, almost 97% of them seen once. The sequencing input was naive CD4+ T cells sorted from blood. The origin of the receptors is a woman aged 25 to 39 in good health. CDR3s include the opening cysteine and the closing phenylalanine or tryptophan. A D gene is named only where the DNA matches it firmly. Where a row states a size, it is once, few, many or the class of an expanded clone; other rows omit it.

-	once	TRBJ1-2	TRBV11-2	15	CASSQPWRGQDGYTF	TGCGCCAGCAGCCAGCCTTGGCGGGGGCAAGATGGCTACACCTTC
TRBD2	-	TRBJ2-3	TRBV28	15	CASSPGLALTDTQYF	TGTGCCAGCAGTCCCGGACTAGCGCTGACAGATACGCAGTATTTT
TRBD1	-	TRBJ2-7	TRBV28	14	CASSGGTGPYEQYF	TGTGCCAGCAGCGGAGGGACAGGGCCCTACGAGCAGTACTTC
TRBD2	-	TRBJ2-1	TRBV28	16	CASRVVGLAGYNEQFF	TGTGCCAGCAGAGTAGTGGGACTAGCGGGTTACAATGAGCAGTTCTTC
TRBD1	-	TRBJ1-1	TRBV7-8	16	CASSLGIWTGGTEAFF	TGTGCCAGCAGCTTAGGAATTTGGACAGGGGGGACTGAAGCTTTCTTT
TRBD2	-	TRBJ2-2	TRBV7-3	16	CASSLTISGATGELFF	TGTGCCAGCAGCTTAACAATTAGCGGGGCCACCGGGGAGCTGTTTTTT
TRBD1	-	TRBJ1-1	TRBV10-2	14	CASKEQGENTEAFF	TGCGCCAGCAAGGAACAGGGGGAGAACACTGAAGCTTTCTTT
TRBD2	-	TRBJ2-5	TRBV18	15	CASSHDSGNQETQYF	TGTGCCAGCTCACACGATAGCGGGAATCAAGAGACCCAGTACTTC
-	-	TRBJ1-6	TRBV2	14	CASREGPGNSPLHF	TGTGCCAGCAGGGAAGGACCGGGGAATTCACCCCTCCACTTT
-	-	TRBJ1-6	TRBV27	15	CASSLRGAYNSPLHF	TGTGCCAGCAGTTTACGAGGGGCCTATAATTCACCCCTCCACTTT
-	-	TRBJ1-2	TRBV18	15	CASSPEKGRKYGYTF	TGTGCCAGCTCACCCGAGAAGGGAAGGAAGTATGGCTACACCTTC
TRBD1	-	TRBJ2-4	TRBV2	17	CASSEGTGGVAKNIQYF	TGTGCCAGCAGTGAGGGGACAGGTGGAGTAGCCAAAAACATTCAGTACTTC
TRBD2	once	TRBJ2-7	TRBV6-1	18	CASSEEPSGGSTAYEQYF	TGTGCCAGCAGTGAAGAGCCTAGTGGCGGGAGTACAGCCTACGAGCAGTACTTC
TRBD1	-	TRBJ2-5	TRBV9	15	CASSAHRDSGETQYF	TGTGCCAGCAGCGCCCACCGGGACAGTGGCGAGACCCAGTACTTC
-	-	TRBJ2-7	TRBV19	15	CASSIEPGLAVEQYF	TGTGCCAGTAGTATAGAGCCAGGGCTTGCTGTCGAGCAGTACTTC
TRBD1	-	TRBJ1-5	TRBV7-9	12	CASSLGRGDQHF	TGTGCCAGCAGCTTAGGCAGGGGGGACCAGCATTTT
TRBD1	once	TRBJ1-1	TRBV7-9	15	CASSPSPQGLGEAFF	TGTGCCAGCAGCCCTAGCCCACAGGGGCTTGGTGAAGCTTTCTTT
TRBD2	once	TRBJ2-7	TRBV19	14	CASSITSGTYEQYF	TGTGCCAGTAGTATCACTAGCGGAACCTACGAGCAGTACTTC
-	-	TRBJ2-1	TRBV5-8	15	CASSMKRGSYNEQFF	TGTGCCAGCAGCATGAAGAGGGGGTCCTACAATGAGCAGTTCTTC
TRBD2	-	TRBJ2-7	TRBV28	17	CASSLGSELAASYEQYF	TGTGCCAGCAGTTTAGGGTCCGAACTAGCGGCAAGCTACGAGCAGTACTTC
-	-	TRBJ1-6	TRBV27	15	CASSLGVGLNSPLHF	TGTGCCAGCAGCCTTGGGGTAGGGCTTAATTCACCCCTCCACTTT
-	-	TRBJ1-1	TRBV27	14	CASSLRGVNTEAFF	TGTGCCAGCAGTTTACGGGGGGTGAACACTGAAGCTTTCTTT
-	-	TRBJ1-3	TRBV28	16	CASSLLSGAHGNTIYF	TGTGCCAGCAGTTTACTCTCAGGGGCTCATGGAAACACCATATATTTT
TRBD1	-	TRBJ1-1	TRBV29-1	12	CSVDDRGPEAFF	TGCAGCGTGGATGACAGGGGGCCCGAAGCTTTCTTT
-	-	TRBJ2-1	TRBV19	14	CASSISGDYNEQFF	TGTGCCAGTAGTATATCGGGAGACTACAATGAGCAGTTCTTC
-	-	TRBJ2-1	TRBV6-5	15	CASSFSDLPVGEQFF	TGTGCCAGCAGTTTCTCGGACTTGCCCGTGGGTGAGCAGTTCTTC
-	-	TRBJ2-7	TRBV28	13	CASSAHTDYEQYF	TGTGCCAGCAGTGCCCATACGGATTACGAGCAGTACTTC
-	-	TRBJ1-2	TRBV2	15	CASSPLGSTNYGYTF	TGTGCCAGCAGCCCACTGGGCAGTACTAACTATGGCTACACCTTC
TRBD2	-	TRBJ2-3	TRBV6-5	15	CASSLIAGGIDTQYF	TGTGCCAGCAGCCTAATAGCGGGGGGAATAGATACGCAGTATTTT
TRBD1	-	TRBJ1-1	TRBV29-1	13	CSVDSPGGTEAFF	TGCAGCGTTGATTCCCCAGGGGGCACTGAAGCTTTCTTT
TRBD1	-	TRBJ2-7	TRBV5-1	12	CASSLEGQSQYF	TGCGCCAGCAGCTTGGAGGGACAGAGTCAGTACTTC
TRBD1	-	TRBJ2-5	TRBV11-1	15	CASSSQQGAGETQYF	TGTGCCAGCAGCTCACAACAGGGGGCTGGGGAGACCCAGTACTTC
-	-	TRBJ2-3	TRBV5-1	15	CASSLGVRGMGTQYF	TGCGCCAGCAGCTTGGGAGTCCGGGGTATGGGTACGCAGTATTTT
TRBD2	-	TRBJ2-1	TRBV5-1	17	CASSPLSGGKPYNEQFF	TGCGCCAGCAGCCCCCTCTCGGGAGGGAAACCCTACAATGAGCAGTTCTTC
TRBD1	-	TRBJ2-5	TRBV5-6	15	CASSLLGQGKETQYF	TGTGCCAGCAGCTTGTTGGGACAGGGAAAAGAGACCCAGTACTTC
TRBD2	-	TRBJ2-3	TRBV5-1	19	CASSLASSGRVLGTDTQYF	TGCGCCAGCAGCTTGGCTTCCAGCGGGAGGGTGCTCGGCACAGATACGCAGTATTTT
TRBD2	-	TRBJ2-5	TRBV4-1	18	CASSQESLAGGPGETQYF	TGCGCCAGCAGCCAAGAGTCCCTAGCGGGAGGACCAGGGGAGACCCAGTACTTC
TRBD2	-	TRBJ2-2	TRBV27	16	CASRRLAGGGTGELFF	TGTGCCAGCAGAAGACTAGCGGGAGGGGGGACCGGGGAGCTGTTTTTT
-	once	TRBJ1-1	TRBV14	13	CASSQDTSLQAFF	TGTGCCAGCAGCCAAGACACCTCCCTTCAAGCTTTCTTT
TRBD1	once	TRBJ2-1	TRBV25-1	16	CASSAFRQGPYNKQFF	TGTGCCAGCAGCGCCTTTAGACAGGGCCCCTACAATAAGCAGTTCTTC
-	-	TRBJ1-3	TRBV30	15	CAWSVTVPIGNTIYF	TGTGCCTGGAGTGTAACGGTACCTATTGGAAACACCATATATTTT
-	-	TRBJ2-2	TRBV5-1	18	CASSLAPGGNPNTGELFF	TGCGCCAGCAGCTTGGCCCCAGGAGGAAATCCGAACACCGGGGAGCTGTTTTTT
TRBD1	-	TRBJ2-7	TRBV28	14	CASSPGTETYEQYF	TGTGCCAGCAGTCCCGGGACAGAGACCTACGAGCAGTACTTC
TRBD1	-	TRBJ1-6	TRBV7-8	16	CASKAQGANYNSPLHF	TGTGCCAGCAAGGCACAGGGGGCGAATTATAATTCACCCCTCCACTTT
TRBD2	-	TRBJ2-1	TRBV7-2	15	CASSLYGRIGNEQFF	TGTGCCAGCAGCTTATACGGGAGGATAGGTAATGAGCAGTTCTTC